The TCR beta chain described here comes from a study of T cell changes during pregnancy in multiple sclerosis. Germline loops: CDR1 GTSNPN, CDR2 SVGIG (reference sequence). With V trimmed by 1 base and J by 0 bases, 9 bases remained unmatched. CDR3 length: 18 residues. TCRdb's table, derived via immunoSEQ multiplex PCR, lists solely in-frame clones and lacks some. This table has 60,000 or so clones, around 90% appearing once. The chain carries TRBV30 and TRBJ2-6, with 7 nucleotides matching TRBD1. Source: peripheral blood, taken in the first trimester of pregnancy. The receptor's source is a female donor in good health, enrolled as a control in a pregnancy study. DNA for the CDR3: TGTGCCTGGAGTGGAATCGGACAGGAGTTCTCTGGGGCCAACGTCCTGACTTTC. This codes for CAWSGIGQEFSGANVLTF. Full variable domain (rest looked up from reference TRBV30 and TRBJ2-6): SQTIHQWPATLVQPVGSPLSLECTVEGTSNPNLYWYRQAAGRGLQLLFYSVGIGQISSEVPQNLSASRPQDRQFILSSKKLLLSDSGFYLCAWSGIGQEFSGANVLTFGAGSRLTVL.